A few counts support the clone carrying this T cell receptor beta chain. These data originate in a study of regulatory T cells in long-lasting Graves disease. Arm-PCR with iRepertoire HTBI primers amplified the CDR3 regions for these TCR beta libraries. TCRdb ran MiXCR on the multiplex PCR reads and lists one entry per CDR3 protein. In the table there are around 420,000 distinct CDR3 sequences, 14% to 15% of which are singletons. As for time point: newly diagnosed GD, antithyroid drugs for less than 3 months. The TCR library used RNA extracted from PBMCs. The V gene lost 0 bases and the J gene lost 1 base, with 9 bases spanning the gap. The V gene's germline CDR1 is GTSNPN and CDR2 SVGIG (reference sequence). There are 14 residues in the CDR3. This same sample was also taken into another study, of T cells in Graves' hyperthyroidism and ophthalmopathy.

The sample consisted of peripheral blood mononuclear cells (PBMCs), taken at new diagnosis, from a patient treated with antithyroid drugs. The rearrangement links TRBV30 to TRBJ2-5; D gene ambiguous. The receptor comes from a woman in her 40s with Graves disease. The CDR3 loop reads CAWSVSWTQETQYF. The CDR3 DNA reads TGTGCCTGGAGTGTATCGTGGACCCAAGAGACCCAGTACTTC.